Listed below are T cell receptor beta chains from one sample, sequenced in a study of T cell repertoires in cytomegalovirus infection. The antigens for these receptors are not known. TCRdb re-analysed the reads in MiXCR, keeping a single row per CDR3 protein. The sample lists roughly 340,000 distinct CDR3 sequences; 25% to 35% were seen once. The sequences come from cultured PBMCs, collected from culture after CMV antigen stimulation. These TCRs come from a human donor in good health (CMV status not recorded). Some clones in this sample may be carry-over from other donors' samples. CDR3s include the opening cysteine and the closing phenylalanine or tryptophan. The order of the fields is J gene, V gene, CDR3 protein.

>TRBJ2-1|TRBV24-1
CATSTGGVYNEQFF
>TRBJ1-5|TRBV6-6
CASTEAGQGADQPQHF
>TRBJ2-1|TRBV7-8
CASSTGRVYNEQFF
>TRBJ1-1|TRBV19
CASCSAQNTEAFF
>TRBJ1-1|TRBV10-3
CAISDQGMNTEAFF
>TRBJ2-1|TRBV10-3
CAISGGKAYNEQFF
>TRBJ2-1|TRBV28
CASSWDSWGVNEQFF
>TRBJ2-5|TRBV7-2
CASSLLAGGPGETQYF
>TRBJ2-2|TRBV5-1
CASRDATGGGGGELFF
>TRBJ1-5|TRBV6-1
CASREQLSPQHF
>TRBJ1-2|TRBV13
CASSTGTGQYGYTF
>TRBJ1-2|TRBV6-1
CASSDPGGIYGYTF
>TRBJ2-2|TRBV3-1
CASSLRSGRFGGELFF
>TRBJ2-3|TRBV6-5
CASSPKGGLGTQYF
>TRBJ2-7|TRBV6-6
CASSRGSGRVNEQYF
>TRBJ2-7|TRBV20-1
CSARTSGIYEQYF
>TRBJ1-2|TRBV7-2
CASSTRTGANYGYTF
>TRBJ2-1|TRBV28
CAITSEGSSYNEQFF
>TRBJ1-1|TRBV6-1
CASSYRGGGTEAFF
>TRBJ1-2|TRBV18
CASSPKGVDGYTF
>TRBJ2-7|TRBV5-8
CASSSGQILYEQYF
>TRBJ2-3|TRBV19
CASSIESVTDTQYF
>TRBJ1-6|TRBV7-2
CASARQTYNSPLHF
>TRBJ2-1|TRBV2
CASSPLLRGDEQFF
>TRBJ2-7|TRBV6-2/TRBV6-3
CASSTGQAPYEQYF
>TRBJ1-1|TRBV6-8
CASTRGAYTEAFF
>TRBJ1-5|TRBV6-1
CASIGGGGQPQHF
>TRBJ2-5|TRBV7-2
CASSLATWRIQETQYF
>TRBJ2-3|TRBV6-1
CASSESGQRAF
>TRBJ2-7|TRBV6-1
CASSLKDEQYF
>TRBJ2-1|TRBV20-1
CSARVAGGIYEQFF
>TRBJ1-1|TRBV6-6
CASSYSITEAFF
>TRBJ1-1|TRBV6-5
CASIRGDTEAFF
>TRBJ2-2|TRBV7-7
CASSLLVGANTGELVF
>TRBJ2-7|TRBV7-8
CASSQWDRETYEQYF
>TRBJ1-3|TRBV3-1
CASSQQGGNTIYF
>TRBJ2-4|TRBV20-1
CSAHDLFLAKNIQYF
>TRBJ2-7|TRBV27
CASSGQGVSYEQYF
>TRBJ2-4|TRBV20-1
CSARDGRGTGNIQYF
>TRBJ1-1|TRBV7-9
CASTDHSQNTEAFF
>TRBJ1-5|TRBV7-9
CASTEGGGSNQPQHF
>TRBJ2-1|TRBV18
CASSTQGNNEQFF
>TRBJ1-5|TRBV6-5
CASSYGEGSNQPQHF
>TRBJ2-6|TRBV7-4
CASSLGQGAFSGANVLTF
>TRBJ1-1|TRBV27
CASSPGTGGETEAFF
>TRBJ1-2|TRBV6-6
CASSYSRYEEGNYGYTF
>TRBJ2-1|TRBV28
CATLTGPRGLSYNEQFF
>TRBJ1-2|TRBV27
CASSLSWGYGYTF
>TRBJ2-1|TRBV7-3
CASSSTVNEQFF
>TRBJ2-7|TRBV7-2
CASSLAAGGRNEQYF
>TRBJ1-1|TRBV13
CASSLVFIRNRGNTEAFF
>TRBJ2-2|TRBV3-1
CASSQDSGPGELFF
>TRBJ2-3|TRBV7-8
CASSLVGGASDTQYF
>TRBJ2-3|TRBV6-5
CASRTTSGGAAGTDTQYF